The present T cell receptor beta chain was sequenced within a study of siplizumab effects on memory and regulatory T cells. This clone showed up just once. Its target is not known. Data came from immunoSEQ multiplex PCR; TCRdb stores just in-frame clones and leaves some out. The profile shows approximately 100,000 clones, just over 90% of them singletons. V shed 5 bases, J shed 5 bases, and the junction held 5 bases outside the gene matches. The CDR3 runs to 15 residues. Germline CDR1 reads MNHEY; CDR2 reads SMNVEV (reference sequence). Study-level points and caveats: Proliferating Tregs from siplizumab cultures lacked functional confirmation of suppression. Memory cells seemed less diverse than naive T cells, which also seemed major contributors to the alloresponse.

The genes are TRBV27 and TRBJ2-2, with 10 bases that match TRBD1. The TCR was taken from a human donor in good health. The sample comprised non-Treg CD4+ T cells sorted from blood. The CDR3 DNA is TGTGCCAGCAGTCCGGGACAGGGGTGGACCGGGGAGCTGTTTTTT. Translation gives CASSPGQGWTGELFF.